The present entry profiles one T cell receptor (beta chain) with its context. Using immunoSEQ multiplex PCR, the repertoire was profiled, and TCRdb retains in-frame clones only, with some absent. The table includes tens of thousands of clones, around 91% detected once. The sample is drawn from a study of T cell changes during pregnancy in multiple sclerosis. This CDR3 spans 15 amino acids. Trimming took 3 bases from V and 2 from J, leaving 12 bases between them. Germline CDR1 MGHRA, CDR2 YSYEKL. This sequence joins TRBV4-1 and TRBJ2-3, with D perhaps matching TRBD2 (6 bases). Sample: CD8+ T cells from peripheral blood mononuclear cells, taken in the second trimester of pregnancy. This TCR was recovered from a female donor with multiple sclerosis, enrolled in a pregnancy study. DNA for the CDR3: TGCGCCAGCAGCCAGGCGGGCGGGGTCACAGATACGCAGTATTTT. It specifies CASSQAGGVTDTQYF.